These 24 T cell receptor beta chains were all obtained from the same sample, sequenced in a study of blood T cells in healthy people across ages. Sample-barcoded 5' priming and a J-beta primer mix drove a second PCR of 7 to 11 cycles. Each CDR3 protein is one row after TCRdb ran MiXCR on the 5' RACE reads. The data hold just over 800,000 distinct CDR3 sequences, with approximately 59% observed a single time. Sequencing input: blood. These receptors all come from a man aged 30 to 39 in good health.

The genes are TRBV6-1 and TRBJ2-3; TRBD1 aligns across 9 bases. The J segment lost 2 bases and the V segment lost 1 base, leaving 7 bases of the junction unmatched. The CDR3 is 17 residues long. The germline gives CDR1 MNHNS, CDR2 SASEGT. The CDR3 loop reads CASSEGTGTGITDTQYF. CDR3 sequence (DNA): TGTGCCAGCAGTGAAGGGACAGGGACAGGGATCACAGATACGCAGTATTTT.

This chain connects TRBV7-2 to TRBJ2-2, with 9 nucleotides matching TRBD2. CDR1 and CDR2 from the germline V gene are SGHTA and FQGNSA. Trimming at V came to 0 bases and at J to 6 bases, leaving 8 bases not matched to a gene. The CDR3 is made up of 17 amino acids. The CDR3 nucleotides are TGTGCCAGCAGCTTAGCGCGTCGCGGGGGGGCCCCCGGGGAGCTGTTTTTT. Its translation: CASSLARRGGAPGELFF.

This chain links TRBV28 with TRBJ2-7, with 7 bases that match TRBD1. In germline, CDR1 is MDHEN, CDR2 SYDVKM. The CDR3 consists of 13 residues. V gave up 5 bases and J gave up 7 bases; unmatched junction bases: 8. In DNA, the CDR3 is TGTGCCAGCAGTCCCAAGACAGGGCGAGAGCAGTACTTC. Amino acids: CASSPKTGREQYF.

CDR3 amino acids: CASSFRGSGASSLQPSGANVLTF. The CDR3 coding sequence is TGTGCCAGCAGCTTTAGAGGGTCAGGGGCCAGCAGCCTCCAACCATCTGGGGCCAACGTCCTGACTTTC. V and J are TRBV3-1 and TRBJ2-6; possible D gene TRBD1, 6 bases. CDR1 LGHDT and CDR2 YNNKEL come from the germline V gene (reference sequence). Trimming left V 5 bases short and J 1 base short, with 33 bases between. The CDR3 extends over 23 amino acids.

With regard to this clonotype: One junction end disagrees with the germline gene, perhaps due to a read error. The chain has TRBV7-2 and TRBJ2-3, with 9 bases fitting TRBD2. Germline V lookup: CDR1 SGHTA, CDR2 FQGNSA. The CDR3 loop spans 17 amino acids. The CDR3 reads CAGSLRVAGAKADTQYF. Written as DNA, the CDR3 is TGTGCCGGCAGCTTAAGGGTAGCGGGGGCAAAGGCAGATACGCAGTATTTT.

The chain is built from TRBV4-2 and TRBJ1-6; D is unresolved. V gave up 0 bases and J gave up 5 bases, with 8 bases separating them. The CDR3 runs to 15 residues. CDR1 and CDR2 (germline): LGHNA, YNFKEQ. This chain's CDR3 is CASSQDRVNNSPLHF. DNA of the CDR3: TGTGCCAGCAGCCAAGACCGGGTGAATAATTCACCCCTCCACTTT.

The V call is TRBV4-3, the J call TRBJ2-3; D is perhaps TRBD2 (6 bases). V lost 4 bases, J lost 6 bases, and 17 bases lay in between. The V gene's germline CDR1 is LGHNA and CDR2 YSLEER. The CDR3 is 15 residues long. CDR3 loop: CASSPRGIKSDTQYF. The CDR3 DNA is TGCGCCAGCAGCCCCCGCGGGATTAAGTCGGATACGCAGTATTTT.

The rearrangement joins TRBV20-1 to TRBJ2-5, with 9 bases aligning to TRBD2. The CDR3 contains 14 residues. V trimming: 1 base; J trimming: 11 bases; junction bases outside the gene matches: 11. Germline CDR1 and CDR2: DFQATT and SNEGSKA (reference sequence). Written as DNA, the CDR3 is TGCAGTGCTAGAGTAGGAGCGGGGGGCTATGAGCAGTACTTC. This sequence encodes CSARVGAGGYEQYF.

Written as DNA, the CDR3 is TGTGCCAGCAGCCAAGGTACTGAGGTGGACATTCAGTACTTC. It is translated as CASSQGTEVDIQYF. The gene calls are TRBV3-1 and TRBJ2-4; D unclear. The CDR3 runs to 14 residues. CDR1 and CDR2 from the germline V gene are LGHDT and YNNKEL (reference sequence). V was shortened by 1 base and J by 8 bases, with 12 bases between the two germline ends.

This clonotype has a handful of counts. The V call is TRBV24-1, the J call TRBJ2-3, with D possibly being TRBD1 (6 bases). The CDR3 contains 15 residues. The germline V gene encodes CDR1 KGHDR and CDR2 SFDVKD. The V gene lost 3 bases and the J gene lost 3 bases, with 12 bases spanning the gap. CDR3 sequence reads: CATSDPQGWTDTQYF. The CDR3 DNA follows: TGTGCCACCAGTGATCCACAGGGTTGGACAGATACGCAGTATTTT.

J is TRBJ2-5 and V is TRBV5-6; either TRBD1 or TRBD2 may fit D (5 bases each). There are 18 residues in the CDR3. Germline V gives CDR1 SGHDT, CDR2 YYEEEE. Trimming shortened V by 8 bases and J by 3 bases, and 29 bases separated the two germline ends. The CDR3 region is CASSRDLQSRRTKETQYF. In DNA, the CDR3 is TGTGCCAGTAGTCGGGACCTCCAAAGCCGGAGAACGAAAGAGACCCAGTACTTC. The full variable domain, its missing parts supplied by reference TRBV5-6 and TRBJ2-5, is DAGVTQSPTHLIKTRGQQVTLRCSPKSGHDTVSWYQQALGQGPQFIFQYYEEEERQRGNFPDRFSGHQFPNYSSELNVNALLLGDSALYLCASSRDLQSRRTKETQYFGPGTRLLVL.

This chain uses TRBV2 with TRBJ2-7; D is uncertain. This CDR3 region has 12 residues. V was pared by 4 bases and J by 7 bases, with 11 bases between. Germline V gene data show CDR1 as SNHLY and CDR2 as FYNNEI. CDR3 DNA sequence: TGTGCCAGCAGTGGCAGTCGAAGGGAGCAGTACTTC. Its protein product is CASSGSRREQYF.

The chain links TRBV6-6 to TRBJ2-7; D is unclear. The CDR3 is 17 residues long. The V gene's germline CDR1 is MNHNY and CDR2 SVGAGI (reference sequence). Trimming took 0 bases from V and 2 from J, leaving 17 bases between them. The CDR3 DNA sequence: TGTGCCAGCAGTTACTCCCGCCTAAAGGCTTACCCCTACGAGCAGTACTTC. This encodes CASSYSRLKAYPYEQYF.

The chain couples TRBV20-1 to TRBJ2-7, with D perhaps matching TRBD1 (6 bases). This CDR3 comprises 12 residues. From germline, CDR1 is DFQATT and CDR2 SNEGSKA (reference sequence). V gave up 6 bases and J gave up 3 bases, with 12 bases separating them. Here the CDR3 DNA reads TGCAGTGCAACAGGGTCGCGCTACGAGCAGTACTTC. This sequence encodes CSATGSRYEQYF.

This clonotype was detected many times. V and J are TRBV20-1 and TRBJ2-4; tentative D call: TRBD2 (5 bases). V lost 1 base, J lost 8 bases, and 12 bases lay in between. This CDR3 comprises 13 residues. Germline CDR1 reads DFQATT; CDR2 reads SNEGSKA (reference sequence). The CDR3 reads CSARAAGLDIQYF. CDR3 coding DNA: TGCAGTGCTAGAGCGGCGGGTTTGGACATTCAGTACTTC.

The rearrangement links TRBV7-2 to TRBJ1-5; 7 bases line up with TRBD1. V shed 3 bases, J shed 1 base, and the junction held 9 bases outside the gene matches. Germline assignment: CDR1 SGHTA and CDR2 FQGNSA. CDR3 length: 17 amino acids. For the CDR3, the DNA is TGTGCCAGCAGCTTCGGGGGAGGGGGCCGAAGCAATCAGCCCCAGCATTTT. Translating gives CASSFGGGGRSNQPQHF. The full variable domain, in which reference TRBV7-2 and TRBJ1-5 provide the parts outside the CDR3, is GAGVSQSPSNKVTEKGKDVELRCDPISGHTALYWYRQSLGQGLEFLIYFQGNSAPDKSGLPSDRFSAERTGGSVSTLTIQRTQQEDSAVYLCASSFGGGGRSNQPQHFGDGTRLSIL.

The chain joins TRBV7-2 to TRBJ2-3, with TRBD2 identical over 12 bases. With V trimmed by 5 bases and J by 4 bases, 4 bases remained unmatched. CDR1 is SGHTA and CDR2 is FQGNSA in the germline V gene. The CDR3 consists of 15 residues. The CDR3: CASSPGLAGPDTQYF. In DNA, the CDR3 is TGTGCCAGCAGCCCCGGACTAGCGGGACCAGATACGCAGTATTTT.

The V call is TRBV4-3, the J call TRBJ2-3; TRBD1 agrees at 9 bases. CDR1 is LGHNA, CDR2 YSLEER, per germline. V lost 4 bases, J lost 4 bases, and 9 bases stayed unmatched. The CDR3 sequence is 16 residues long. The CDR3 DNA reads TGCGCCAGCAGCCGAAAGACAGGGGGGCGGCCAGATACGCAGTATTTT. Protein sequence: CASSRKTGGRPDTQYF.

This chain connects TRBV2 to TRBJ1-6; D uncertain. The length of the CDR3 is 16 residues. V was cut by 4 bases and J by 13 bases, with 23 bases left in between. In germline, CDR1 is SNHLY, CDR2 FYNNEI. As DNA, the CDR3 is TGTGCCAGCAGTGGACACCCCGCATATGTAATTCACCCCCTCCACTTT. It yields the protein CASSGHPAYVIHPLHF.

This clonotype has just a few counts. The chain joins TRBV9 to TRBJ2-5; D not resolved. This CDR3 spans 14 amino acids. V was trimmed by 1 base and J by 1 base, leaving 8 bases between them. CDR1 is SGDLS and CDR2 is YYNGEE in the germline V gene. The CDR3, as DNA: TGTGCCAGCAGCGTACGAGGAAGCCAAGAGACCCAGTACTTC. This sequence encodes CASSVRGSQETQYF.

CDR3 region: CASSEGGNTQYF. The CDR3 DNA is TGCGCCAGCAGTGAAGGGGGGAATACGCAGTATTTT. The chain uses TRBV10-2 and TRBJ2-3; TRBD1 or TRBD2 may be the D gene (6 bases each). V gave up 3 bases and J gave up 7 bases, with 8 bases separating them. The CDR3 totals 12 residues. Germline V lookup: CDR1 WSHSY, CDR2 SAAADI.

The chain has TRBV15 and TRBJ1-5; maybe TRBD1 (5 bases). From germline, CDR1 is LNHNV and CDR2 YYDKDF (reference sequence). The length of the CDR3 is 15 residues. Trimming stripped 0 bases from V and 7 bases from J, with 13 bases between. The CDR3 region has the DNA TGTGCCACCAGCAGAGATCAGGGACGGTGGCAGCCCCAGCATTTT. Its translation: CATSRDQGRWQPQHF. Full variable domain (remainder filled in from reference TRBV15 and TRBJ1-5): DAMVIQNPRYQVTQFGKPVTLSCSQTLNHNVMYWYQQKSSQAPKLLFHYYDKDFNNEADTPDNFQSRRPNTSFCFLDIRSPGLGDTAMYLCATSRDQGRWQPQHFGDGTRLSIL.

This chain links TRBV4-1 with TRBJ2-4, with D possibly matching TRBD1 (5 bases). The J call could be wrong; TRBJ2-7 is a better fit for the DNA end. Germline loops: CDR1 MGHRA, CDR2 YSYEKL. The CDR3 has 14 amino acids. The CDR3 region is CASSQGQGIYEQYF. CDR3 in DNA: TGCGCCAGCAGCCAAGGGCAGGGAATCTACGAGCAGTACTTC.

The rearrangement uses TRBV12-3 or TRBV12-4 and TRBJ2-5, with a weak D call TRBD2 (6 bases). The CDR3 runs to 13 residues. V dropped 7 bases and J dropped 4 bases, with 13 bases sitting between them. In DNA, the CDR3 is TGTGCCAGCACAGGGAGGACCGCAGAGACCCAGTACTTC. Its protein is CASTGRTAETQYF.